Following are 22 T cell receptor beta chains from one sample sequenced in a study of tumor and adjacent non-tumor tissue in lung cancer. TCRbeta libraries were built with three rounds of nested PCR, modified from ARM-PCR. TCRdb recomputed calls from the multiplex PCR reads with MiXCR, one row per CDR3 protein. The table shows fewer than 120,000 distinct CDR3 sequences, with approximately 87% occurring only once. No cell sorting was done before RNA was extracted from the tissue. What was sequenced was lung tumor tissue. These receptor sequences come from an older man with non-small cell lung cancer.

In this sample, this clonotype turned up once. Germline is not matched at one junction end, which may reflect a read error. The rearrangement joins TRBV6-2 or TRBV6-3 to TRBJ1-1; 8 bases map to TRBD1. CDR1 MNHEY and CDR2 SVGEGT come from the germline V gene. The CDR3 has 15 residues. CDR3 nucleotides: TGTGTCAACAGTACGAGACAGGGGACGAACACTGAAGCCTTCTTT. It is translated as CVNSTRQGTNTEAFF.

This chain joins TRBV11-2 and TRBJ2-2; a weak D match, TRBD2 (6 bases). This CDR3 spans 14 amino acids. The germline gives CDR1 SGHAT, CDR2 FQNNGV. The CDR3 nucleotides are TGTGCTAGCGGCCTAGACAGTCAGTCCGAGGAGCTGTTTTTT. The encoded protein is CASGLDSQSEELFF. The complete variable domain, with remaining parts taken from reference TRBV11-2 and TRBJ2-2, reads EAGVAQSPRYKIIEKRQSVAFWCNPISGHATLYWYQQILGQGPKLLIQFQNNGVVDDSQLPKDRFSAERLKGVDSTLKIQPAKLEDSAVYLCASGLDSQSEELFFGEGSRLTVL.

Notes on this clonotype: A clone one base away is much larger, so this may be a read error. The genes are TRBV18 and TRBJ1-1; TRBD1 aligns across 7 bases. Germline CDR1 reads KGHSH; CDR2 reads LQKENI. The CDR3 has 14 amino acids. Trimming took 3 bases from V and 4 from J; bases not matched to a gene: 5. This CDR3 is CASSPQGGGTEAFF. The CDR3 DNA reads as TGTGCCAGCTCACCGCAGGGGGGTGGCACTGAAGCTTTCTTT.

This chain links TRBV5-6 with TRBJ2-7; perhaps TRBD1 as D (5 bases). CDR1 and CDR2 from the germline V gene are SGHDT and YYEEEE. The CDR3 has 12 amino acids. The germline V and J ends were trimmed by 4 bases and 13 bases, with 18 bases remaining between them. The CDR3, as DNA: TGTGCCAGCAGCGGTAGGGGATTAGAACATTACTTC. Amino acids: CASSGRGLEHYF.

About this clonotype itself: One end of the junction varies from germline; a read error may be responsible. The V gene is TRBV11-2, the J gene TRBJ1-6, with D possibly being TRBD1 (5 bases). The CDR3 is 14 residues long. The germline V gene has CDR1 SGHAT and CDR2 FQNNGV. In nucleotides, the CDR3 is TGTGCCAGTAGTCCCCGACAGTATAATTCACCCCTCTACTTT. This sequence encodes CASSPRQYNSPLYF.

Note on this clonotype: Likely a read error: the CDR3 ends without its conserved phenylalanine or tryptophan. The gene calls are TRBV12-3 or TRBV12-4 and TRBJ2-7, with D perhaps matching TRBD1 (5 bases). The CDR3 is 14 amino acids. The CDR3 nucleotides read TGTGCTAGCAGTTTTGACAGTATCTCCTACGAGCAGTACATC. Residues: CASSFDSISYEQYI.

This sequence joins TRBV29-1 and TRBJ1-2, with D perhaps matching TRBD1 (6 bases). V gave up 7 bases and J gave up 7 bases, with 22 bases separating them. The CDR3 has 14 amino acids. Germline CDR1 reads SQVTM; CDR2 reads ANQGSEA. CDR3 in amino acids: CSAERGKANIGYTF. The CDR3 DNA follows: TGCAGCGCCGAGAGGGGGAAGGCTAACATTGGCTACACCTTC.

This clonotype appeared a single time. One junction end does not reproduce the germline sequence, and a read error may be involved. This rearrangement joins TRBV11-2 to TRBJ2-1, with D possibly matching TRBD2 (6 bases). From germline, CDR1 is SGHAT and CDR2 FQNNGV. The CDR3 extends over 18 amino acids. Here the CDR3 reads CVSSLHVRDWASYNEQFF. The DNA of the CDR3 is TGTGTCAGCAGCTTACATGTACGGGACTGGGCCTCCTACAACGAGCAGTTTTTC.

This clonotype was detected only once. This sequence joins TRBV6-1 and TRBJ2-1, with D perhaps TRBD2 (7 bases). V lost 7 bases, J lost 13 bases, and 29 bases lay in between. Looked up from germline, CDR1 is MNHNS and CDR2 is SASEGT. CDR3 size: 16 residues. The CDR3 coding sequence is TGTGCCAGCACCCTAAGGGGGGGCATCGGGTCCAATGTCCAGTTCTTC. Protein: CASTLRGGIGSNVQFF.

A word on this clonotype: Its ends do not fully match the called genes, so a read error is possible. V usage is TRBV11-2 and J usage is TRBJ2-3; D call uncertain. CDR1 SGHAT and CDR2 FQNNGV come from the germline V gene. The CDR3 is 14 amino acids. CDR3: CANSLTPASNTQYF. Here the CDR3 DNA reads TGTGCCAACAGCCTAACTCCAGCGTCAAATACGCAGTATTTT.

In this sample, this clonotype turned up many times. The genes are TRBV20-1 and TRBJ1-4; D remains unclear. The ends were cut back, 0 bases at V and 0 bases at J, with 11 bases in the middle. Looked up from germline, CDR1 is DFQATT and CDR2 is SNEGSKA (reference sequence). CDR3 length: 16 amino acids. Written as DNA, the CDR3 is TGCAGTGCTAGAGATACCCAGTCCGCAACTAATGAAAAACTGTTTTTT. This codes for CSARDTQSATNEKLFF.

About this clonotype itself: One end of the junction varies from germline; a read error may be responsible. The chain couples TRBV28 to TRBJ2-6; perhaps TRBD2 as D (7 bases). CDR1 and CDR2 from the germline V gene are MDHEN and SYDVKM. The CDR3 loop spans 17 amino acids. In nucleotides, the CDR3 is TGTGTCAGCAGTTTATTTACAGGGAAAGGGGGGGCCAACGTCCTGACCTTC. Translated: CVSSLFTGKGGANVLTF.

On this clonotype itself: The junction shows a germline mismatch at one end, possibly a read error. The J gene is TRBJ2-4, the V gene TRBV6-6; D not resolved. Germline assignment: CDR1 MNHNY and CDR2 SVGAGI (reference sequence). This CDR3 contains 12 residues. In nucleotides, the CDR3 is TGTGCCAGCAGAGGGATTAAGAACATTCAATACTTC. Its protein product is CASRGIKNIQYF.

A word on this clonotype: One junction end disagrees with the germline gene, perhaps due to a read error. The chain carries TRBV6-5 and TRBJ1-1; no reliable D call. The CDR3 has 14 amino acids. Germline CDR1 is MNHEY and CDR2 is SVGAGI. This chain's CDR3 is CASSIGDLGTEVFF. CDR3 coding DNA: TGTGCCAGCAGTATAGGAGACTTGGGCACTGAAGTTTTCTTT.

A remark on this clonotype: Its ends do not fully match the called genes, so a read error is possible. This chain joins TRBV7-9 and TRBJ1-6; unclear D gene. Germline loops: CDR1 SEHNR, CDR2 FQNEAQ (reference sequence). There are 15 residues in the CDR3. DNA of the CDR3: TGCGCCAGCAGCCAACTCCGGGCCGCTAATTCACCCCTCCAGTTT. It specifies CASSQLRAANSPLQF. Drawing the rest from reference TRBV7-9 and TRBJ1-6, the complete variable domain is DTGVSQNPRHKITKRGQNVTFRCDPISEHNRLYWYRQTLGQGPEFLTYFQNEAQLEKSRLLSDRFSAERPKGSFSTLEIQRTEQGDSAMYLCASSQLRAANSPLQFGNGTRLTVT.

The chain is built from TRBV28 and TRBJ2-6; D is unresolved. In germline, CDR1 is MDHEN, CDR2 SYDVKM. The length of the CDR3 is 15 residues. CDR3 nucleotide sequence: TGTGTCAGTAGTGAGACCTACTCTGGGGCCAACGTCCTGACTTTC. It yields the protein CVSSETYSGANVLTF.

Concerning this clonotype itself: Sequence at one end of the junction differs from germline and may be a read error. V usage is TRBV6-2 or TRBV6-3 and J usage is TRBJ2-3, with D perhaps matching TRBD2 (5 bases). The CDR3 is 15 amino acids. CDR1 and CDR2 (germline): MNHEY, SVGEGT. The CDR3 DNA sequence: TGTGCCAGCAGGGCAGCGGACCTTTTTAAAGATACGCATTATTTT. It codes for CASRAADLFKDTHYF.

The genes are TRBV29-1 and TRBJ2-5; D perhaps matches TRBD1 (5 bases). CDR1 SQVTM and CDR2 ANQGSEA come from the germline V gene. The V and J ends lost 2 bases and 4 bases respectively, with 26 bases between them. The CDR3 contains 18 residues. CDR3 sequence reads: CSVEFYWTSVGKRETQYF. The CDR3 DNA is TGCAGCGTTGAATTCTATTGGACAAGCGTGGGGAAACGAGAGACCCAGTACTTC.

Worth noting for this clonotype: One end of the junction is discordant with germline, which a read error may explain. V usage is TRBV11-3 and J usage is TRBJ2-7; D call uncertain. Per the germline V gene, CDR1 is SGHNT and CDR2 is YENEEA. The CDR3 is 11 amino acids. The CDR3: CASSLVGEQYF. The CDR3 bases are TGTGCCAGCAGTTTAGTGGGCGAGCAGTACTTC.

The chain is built from TRBV11-2 and TRBJ2-1, with 9 nucleotides matching TRBD1. Losses at the gene ends were 10 bases for V and 6 bases for J; bases not matched to a gene: 16. The V gene's germline CDR1 is SGHAT and CDR2 FQNNGV. The CDR3 is made up of 16 amino acids. CDR3 sequence (DNA): TGTGCCAACAGTTCGGTCGGGACAGGGAATATCAATGAGCAGTTCTTC. Translated, it gives CANSSVGTGNINEQFF.

This clonotype was observed once. A read error is likely, as this CDR3 ends without the conserved phenylalanine or tryptophan. This chain connects TRBV12-3 or TRBV12-4 to TRBJ1-6, with 7 bases lining up with TRBD1. This CDR3 has 16 residues. The CDR3 nucleotides are TGTGCCAGCACCTCCGGGACAGAGGGCTATAATTCAACCCTCCACCTT. It codes for CASTSGTEGYNSTLHL.

As concerns this clonotype: At one end the junction does not follow the germline gene, possibly because of a read error. The rearrangement uses TRBV10-3 and TRBJ2-3; D remains ambiguous. CDR3 length: 12 residues. Per the germline V gene, CDR1 is ENHRY and CDR2 is SYGVKD. CDR3 coding DNA: TGTGCCATCAGTGATAGTGAAGATACGCATTATTTT. It specifies CAISDSEDTHYF.